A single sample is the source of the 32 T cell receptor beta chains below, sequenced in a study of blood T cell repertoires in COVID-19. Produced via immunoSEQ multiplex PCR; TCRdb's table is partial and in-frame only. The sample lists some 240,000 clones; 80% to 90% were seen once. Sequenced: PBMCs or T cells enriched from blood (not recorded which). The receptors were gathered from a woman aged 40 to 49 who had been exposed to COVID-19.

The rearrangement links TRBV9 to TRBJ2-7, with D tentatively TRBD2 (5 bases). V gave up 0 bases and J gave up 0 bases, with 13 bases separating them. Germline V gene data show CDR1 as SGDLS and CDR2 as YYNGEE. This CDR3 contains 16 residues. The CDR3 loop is CASSVGTSPSSYEQYF. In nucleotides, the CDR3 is TGTGCCAGCAGCGTAGGGACTTCCCCGAGCTCCTACGAGCAGTACTTC.

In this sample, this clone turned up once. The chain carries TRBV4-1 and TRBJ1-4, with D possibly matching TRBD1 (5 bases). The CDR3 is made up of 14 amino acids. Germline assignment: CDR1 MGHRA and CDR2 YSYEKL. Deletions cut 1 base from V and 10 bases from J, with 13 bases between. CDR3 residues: CASSQVGPSGKLFF. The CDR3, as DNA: TGCGCCAGCAGCCAAGTGGGGCCCTCCGGAAAACTGTTTTTT.

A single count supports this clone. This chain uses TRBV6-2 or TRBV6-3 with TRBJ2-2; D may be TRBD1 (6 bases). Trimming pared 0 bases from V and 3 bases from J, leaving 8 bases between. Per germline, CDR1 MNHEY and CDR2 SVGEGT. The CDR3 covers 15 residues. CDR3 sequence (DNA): TGTGCCAGCAGTTACTCAGGACAGCACACCGGGGAGCTGTTTTTT. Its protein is CASSYSGQHTGELFF.

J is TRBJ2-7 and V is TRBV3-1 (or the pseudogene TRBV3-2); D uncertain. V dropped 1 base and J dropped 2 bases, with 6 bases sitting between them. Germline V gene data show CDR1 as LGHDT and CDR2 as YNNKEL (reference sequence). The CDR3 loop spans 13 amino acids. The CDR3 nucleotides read TGTGCCAGCAGCCAAGGAATAGCCTACGAGCAGTACTTC. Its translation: CASSQGIAYEQYF.

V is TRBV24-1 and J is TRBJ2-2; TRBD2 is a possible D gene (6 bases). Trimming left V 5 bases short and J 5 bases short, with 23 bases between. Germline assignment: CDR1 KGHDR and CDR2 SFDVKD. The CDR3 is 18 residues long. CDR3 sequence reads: CATSGISGAREETGELFF. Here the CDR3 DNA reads TGTGCCACCAGTGGGATCTCAGGAGCGAGGGAGGAAACCGGGGAGCTGTTTTTT.

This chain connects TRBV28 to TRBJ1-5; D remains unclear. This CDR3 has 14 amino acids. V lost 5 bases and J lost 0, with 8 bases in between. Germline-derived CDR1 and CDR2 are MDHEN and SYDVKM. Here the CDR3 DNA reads TGTGCCAGCAGTGGAGAATCTAGCAATCAGCCCCAGCATTTT. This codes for CASSGESSNQPQHF.

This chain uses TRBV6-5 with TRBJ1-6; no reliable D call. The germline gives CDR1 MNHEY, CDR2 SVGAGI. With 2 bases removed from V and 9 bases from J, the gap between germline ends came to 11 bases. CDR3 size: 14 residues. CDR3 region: CASSYRASGSPLHF. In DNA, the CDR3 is TGTGCCAGCAGTTACCGGGCCAGCGGTTCACCCCTCCACTTT.

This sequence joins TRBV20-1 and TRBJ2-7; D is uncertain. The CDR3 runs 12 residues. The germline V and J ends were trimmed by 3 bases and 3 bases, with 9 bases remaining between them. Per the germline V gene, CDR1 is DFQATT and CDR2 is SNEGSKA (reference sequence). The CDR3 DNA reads TGCAGTGCTAGTGAAGCCCACTACGAGCAGTACTTC. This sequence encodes CSASEAHYEQYF.

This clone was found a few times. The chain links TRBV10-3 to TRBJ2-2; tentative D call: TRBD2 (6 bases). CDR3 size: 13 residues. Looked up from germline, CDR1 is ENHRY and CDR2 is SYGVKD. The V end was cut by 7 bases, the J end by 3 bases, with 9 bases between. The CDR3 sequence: CAIKIADTGELFF. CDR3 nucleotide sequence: TGTGCCATCAAAATAGCGGACACCGGGGAGCTGTTTTTT.

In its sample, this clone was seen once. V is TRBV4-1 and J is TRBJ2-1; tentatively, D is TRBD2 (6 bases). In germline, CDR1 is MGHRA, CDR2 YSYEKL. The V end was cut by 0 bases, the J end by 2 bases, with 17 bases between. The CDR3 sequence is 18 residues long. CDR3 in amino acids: CASSQDSRGGGTYNEQFF. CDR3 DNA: TGCGCCAGCAGCCAAGATAGTAGGGGAGGAGGAACCTACAATGAGCAGTTCTTC.

The DNA for the CDR3 is TGTGCCAGTAGTATAGAGTCCGGGACAGGGGGCCAGCCCCAGCATTTT. This encodes CASSIESGTGGQPQHF. V is TRBV19 and J is TRBJ1-5; 12 positions match TRBD1. The V gene's germline CDR1 is LNHDA and CDR2 SQIVND (reference sequence). J gave up 7 bases and V 0 bases, and 4 bases lay outside the gene matches. CDR3 length equals 16 residues.

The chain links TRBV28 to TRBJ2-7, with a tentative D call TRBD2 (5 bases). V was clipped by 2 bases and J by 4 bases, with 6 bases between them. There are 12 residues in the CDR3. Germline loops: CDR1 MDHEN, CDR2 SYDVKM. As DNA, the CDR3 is TGTGCCAGCAGTTTACCGGGGTACGAGCAGTACTTC. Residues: CASSLPGYEQYF.

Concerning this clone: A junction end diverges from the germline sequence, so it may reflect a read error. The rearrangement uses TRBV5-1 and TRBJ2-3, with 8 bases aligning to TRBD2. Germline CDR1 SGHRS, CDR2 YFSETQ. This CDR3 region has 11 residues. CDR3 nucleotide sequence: TGTGCCAGCACCAGCGGGGGTGCGCAGTATTTT. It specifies CASTSGGAQYF. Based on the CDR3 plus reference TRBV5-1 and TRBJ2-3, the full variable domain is KAGVTQTPRYLIKTRGQQVTLSCSPISGHRSVSWYQQTPGQGLQFLFEYFSETQRNKGNFPGRFSGRQFSNSRSEMNVSTLELGDSALYLCASTSGGAQYFGPGTRLTVL.

CDR3 amino acids: CASSQARRRPSSTDTQYF. Here the CDR3 DNA reads TGTGCCAGCAGCCAAGCCCGCCGGCGCCCTAGCTCTACAGATACGCAGTATTTT. This chain links TRBV3-1 (or the pseudogene TRBV3-2) with TRBJ2-3, with a tentative D call TRBD2 (5 bases). The CDR3 is 18 residues long. Germline V gene lookup returns CDR1 LGHDT and CDR2 YNNKEL (reference sequence). V was trimmed by 1 base and J by 3 bases, leaving 20 bases between them.

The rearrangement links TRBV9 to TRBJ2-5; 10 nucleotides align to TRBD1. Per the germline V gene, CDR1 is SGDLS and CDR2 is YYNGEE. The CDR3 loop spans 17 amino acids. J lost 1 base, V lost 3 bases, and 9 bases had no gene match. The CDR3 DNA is TGTGCCAGCAGCGCTAGAGGGGGACAGGGGACCCAAGAGACCCAGTACTTC. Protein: CASSARGGQGTQETQYF.

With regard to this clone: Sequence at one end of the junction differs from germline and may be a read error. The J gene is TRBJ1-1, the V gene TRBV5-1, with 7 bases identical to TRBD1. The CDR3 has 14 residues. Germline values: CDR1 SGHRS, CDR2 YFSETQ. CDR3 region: CASSSGQLNTEAFF. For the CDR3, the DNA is TGTGCCAGCAGCTCGGGACAGCTGAACACTGAAGCTTTCTTT.

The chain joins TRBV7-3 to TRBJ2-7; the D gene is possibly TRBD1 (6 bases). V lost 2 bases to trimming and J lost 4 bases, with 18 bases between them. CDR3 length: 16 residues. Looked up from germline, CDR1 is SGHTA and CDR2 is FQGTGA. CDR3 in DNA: TGTGCCAGCAGCTTAGAAAGCGCTACAGGGATGTACGAGCAGTACTTC. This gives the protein CASSLESATGMYEQYF.

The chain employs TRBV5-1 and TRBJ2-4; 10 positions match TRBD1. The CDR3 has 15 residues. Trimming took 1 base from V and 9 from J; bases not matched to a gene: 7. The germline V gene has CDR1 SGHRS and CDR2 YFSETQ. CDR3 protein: CASSLNGQGVGIQYF. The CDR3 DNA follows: TGCGCCAGCAGCTTGAACGGACAGGGGGTAGGCATTCAGTACTTC.

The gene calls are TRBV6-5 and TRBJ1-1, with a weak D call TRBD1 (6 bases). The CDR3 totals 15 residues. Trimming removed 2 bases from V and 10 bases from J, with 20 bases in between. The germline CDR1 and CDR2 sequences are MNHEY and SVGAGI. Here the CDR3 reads CASSYLQGRISLAFF. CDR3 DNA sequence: TGTGCCAGCAGTTACCTTCAGGGGCGCATATCGCTAGCTTTCTTT.

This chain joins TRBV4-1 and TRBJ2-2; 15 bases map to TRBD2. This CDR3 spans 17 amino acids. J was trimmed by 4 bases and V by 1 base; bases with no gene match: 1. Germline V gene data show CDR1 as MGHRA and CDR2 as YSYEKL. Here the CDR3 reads CASSQAGLAGGTGELFF. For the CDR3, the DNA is TGCGCCAGCAGCCAAGCGGGACTAGCGGGGGGCACCGGGGAGCTGTTTTTT.

The CDR3, as DNA: TGTGCCTGGAGTGAACTACCCACCTATAATTCACCCCTCCACTTT. This codes for CAWSELPTYNSPLHF. The rearrangement links TRBV30 to TRBJ1-6, with no clear D. Germline CDR1 is GTSNPN and CDR2 is SVGIG (reference sequence). Trimming cost V 1 base and J 2 bases, with 9 bases left between them. The CDR3 spans 15 residues.

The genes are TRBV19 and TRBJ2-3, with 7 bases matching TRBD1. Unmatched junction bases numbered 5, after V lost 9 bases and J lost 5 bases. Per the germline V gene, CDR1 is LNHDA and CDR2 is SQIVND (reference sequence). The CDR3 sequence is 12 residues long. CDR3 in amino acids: CASDRDGDTQYF. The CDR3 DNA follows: TGTGCCAGCGACAGGGATGGAGATACGCAGTATTTT.

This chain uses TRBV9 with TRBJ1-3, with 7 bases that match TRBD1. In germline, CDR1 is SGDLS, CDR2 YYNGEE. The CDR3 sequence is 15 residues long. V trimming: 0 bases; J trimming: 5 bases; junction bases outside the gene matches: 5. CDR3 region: CASSVEQGYRNTIYF. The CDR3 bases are TGTGCCAGCAGCGTAGAACAGGGGTATAGAAACACCATATATTTT.

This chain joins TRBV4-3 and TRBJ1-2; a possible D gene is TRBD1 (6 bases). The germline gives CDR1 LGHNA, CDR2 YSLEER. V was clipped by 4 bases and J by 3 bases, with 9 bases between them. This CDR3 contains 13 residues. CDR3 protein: CASSPQGYYGYTF. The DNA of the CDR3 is TGCGCCAGCAGCCCACAGGGCTACTATGGCTACACCTTC.

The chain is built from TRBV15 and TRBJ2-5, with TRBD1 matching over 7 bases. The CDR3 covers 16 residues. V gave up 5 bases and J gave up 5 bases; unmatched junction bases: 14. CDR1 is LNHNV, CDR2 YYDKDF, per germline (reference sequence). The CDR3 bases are TGTGCCACCAGCGACAATCCCTACAGGGGTTTCGAGACCCAGTACTTC. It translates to CATSDNPYRGFETQYF.

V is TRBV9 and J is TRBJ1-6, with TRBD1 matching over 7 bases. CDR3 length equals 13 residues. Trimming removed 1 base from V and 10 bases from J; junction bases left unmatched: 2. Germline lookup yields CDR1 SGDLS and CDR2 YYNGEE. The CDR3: CASSVQGESPLHF. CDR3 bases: TGTGCCAGCAGCGTACAGGGGGAGTCACCCCTCCACTTT.

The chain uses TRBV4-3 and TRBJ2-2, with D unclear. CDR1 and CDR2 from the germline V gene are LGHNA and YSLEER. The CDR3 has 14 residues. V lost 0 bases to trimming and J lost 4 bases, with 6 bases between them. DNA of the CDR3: TGCGCCAGCAGCCAAGAAGTAGTCACCGGGGAGCTGTTTTTT. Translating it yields CASSQEVVTGELFF.

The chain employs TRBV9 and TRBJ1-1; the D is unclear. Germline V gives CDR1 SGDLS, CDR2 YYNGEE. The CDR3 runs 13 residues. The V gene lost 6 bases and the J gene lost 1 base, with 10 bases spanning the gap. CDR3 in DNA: TGTGCCAGCACGGGTCTGCCGAACACTGAAGCTTTCTTT. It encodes CASTGLPNTEAFF.

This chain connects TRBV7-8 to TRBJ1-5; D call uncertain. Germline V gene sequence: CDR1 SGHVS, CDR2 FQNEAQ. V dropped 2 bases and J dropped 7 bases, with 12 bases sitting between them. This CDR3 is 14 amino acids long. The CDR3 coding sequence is TGTGCCAGCAGCTTAACCCCCTCGGGACAGCCCCAGCATTTT. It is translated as CASSLTPSGQPQHF.

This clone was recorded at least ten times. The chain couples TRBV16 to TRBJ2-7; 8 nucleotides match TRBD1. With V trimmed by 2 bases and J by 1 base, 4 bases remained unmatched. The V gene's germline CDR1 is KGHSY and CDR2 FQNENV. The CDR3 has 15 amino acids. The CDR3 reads CASSQAGTGSYEQYF. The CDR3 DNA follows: TGTGCCAGCAGCCAAGCCGGGACAGGTTCCTACGAGCAGTACTTC.

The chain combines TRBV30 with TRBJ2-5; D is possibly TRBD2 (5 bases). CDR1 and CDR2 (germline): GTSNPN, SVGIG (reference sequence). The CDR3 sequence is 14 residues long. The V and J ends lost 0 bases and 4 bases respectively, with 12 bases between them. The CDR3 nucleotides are TGTGCCTGGAGTGTAGGGCTAGCAGGAGAGACCCAGTACTTC. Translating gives CAWSVGLAGETQYF.

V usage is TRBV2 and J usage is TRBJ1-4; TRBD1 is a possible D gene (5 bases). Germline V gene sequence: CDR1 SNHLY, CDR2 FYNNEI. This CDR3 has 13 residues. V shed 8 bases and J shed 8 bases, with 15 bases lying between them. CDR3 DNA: TGTGCCAGCTGGGGCGCGGACGGCGAAAAACTGTTTTTT. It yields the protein CASWGADGEKLFF.